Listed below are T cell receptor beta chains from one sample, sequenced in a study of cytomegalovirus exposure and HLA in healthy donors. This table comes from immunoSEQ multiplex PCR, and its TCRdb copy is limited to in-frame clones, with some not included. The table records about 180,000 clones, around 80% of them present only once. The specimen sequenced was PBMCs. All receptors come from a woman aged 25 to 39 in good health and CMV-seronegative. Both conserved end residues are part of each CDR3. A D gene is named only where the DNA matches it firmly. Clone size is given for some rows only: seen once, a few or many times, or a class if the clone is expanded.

CDR3aa: CASSLNSGSAGELFF
CDR3nt: TGTGCCAGCAGCTTAAATTCGGGTAGCGCCGGGGAGCTGTTTTTT
abundance: .
d_gene: .
j_gene: TRBJ2-2
v_gene: TRBV7-2

CDR3aa: CASSYSGQGNYEQYF
CDR3nt: TGTGCCAGCAGTTACTCGGGACAGGGGAACTACGAGCAGTACTTC
abundance: few
d_gene: TRBD1
j_gene: TRBJ2-7
v_gene: TRBV6-5

CDR3aa: CAWSPRQGPYSYEQYF
CDR3nt: TGTGCCTGGAGTCCTCGACAGGGACCCTACTCCTACGAGCAGTACTTC
abundance: .
d_gene: TRBD1
j_gene: TRBJ2-7
v_gene: TRBV30

CDR3aa: CASSARDRGGEAFF
CDR3nt: TGTGCCAGCAGCGCCCGGGACAGGGGGGGTGAAGCTTTCTTT
abundance: .
d_gene: TRBD1
j_gene: TRBJ1-1
v_gene: TRBV9

CDR3aa: CASSQDWRGGSTGELFF
CDR3nt: TGCGCCAGCAGCCAAGATTGGCGGGGGGGCAGCACCGGGGAGCTGTTTTTT
abundance: .
d_gene: TRBD2
j_gene: TRBJ2-2
v_gene: TRBV4-3

CDR3aa: CTSSQDYRGRTDTQYF
CDR3nt: TGCACCAGCAGCCAAGATTACAGGGGGCGAACAGATACGCAGTATTTT
abundance: .
d_gene: .
j_gene: TRBJ2-3
v_gene: TRBV1

CDR3aa: CASSWLDLGELFF
CDR3nt: TGCGCCAGCAGCTGGCTTGATCTCGGGGAGCTGTTTTTT
abundance: .
d_gene: .
j_gene: TRBJ2-2
v_gene: TRBV5-1

CDR3aa: CASSFRSGVATNEKLFF
CDR3nt: TGTGCCAGCAGCTTCCGCTCCGGGGTCGCAACTAATGAAAAACTGTTTTTT
abundance: .
d_gene: .
j_gene: TRBJ1-4
v_gene: TRBV5-6

CDR3aa: CASSYSGTQETQYF
CDR3nt: TGTGCCAGTAGTTATTCCGGGACTCAAGAGACCCAGTACTTC
abundance: .
d_gene: .
j_gene: TRBJ2-5
v_gene: TRBV19

CDR3aa: CSVESGGGYTF
CDR3nt: TGCAGCGTTGAATCGGGTGGAGGCTACACCTTC
abundance: .
d_gene: .
j_gene: TRBJ1-2
v_gene: TRBV29-1

CDR3aa: CATSRGAANGYTF
CDR3nt: TGTGCCACCAGCAGAGGGGCAGCCAATGGCTACACCTTC
abundance: .
d_gene: .
j_gene: TRBJ1-2
v_gene: TRBV15

CDR3aa: CASSATRSVGETQYF
CDR3nt: TGTGCCAGCAGTGCGACTAGGTCGGTAGGGGAGACCCAGTACTTC
abundance: few
d_gene: .
j_gene: TRBJ2-5
v_gene: TRBV25-1

CDR3aa: CAGGFTDTQYF
CDR3nt: TGTGCCGGGGGGTTCACAGATACGCAGTATTTT
abundance: few
d_gene: .
j_gene: TRBJ2-3
v_gene: TRBV6-1

CDR3aa: CASSYTGQPNYGYTF
CDR3nt: TGTGCCAGCAGTTACACCGGACAGCCAAACTATGGCTACACCTTC
abundance: .
d_gene: .
j_gene: TRBJ1-2
v_gene: TRBV6-5

CDR3aa: CASSAKEYRGAFF
CDR3nt: TGTGCCAGCAGCGCAAAAGAGTACAGGGGAGCTTTCTTT
abundance: .
d_gene: TRBD1
j_gene: TRBJ1-1
v_gene: TRBV5-4

CDR3aa: CASSSSPSYEQYF
CDR3nt: TGTGCCAGCAGCTCCTCCCCCTCCTACGAGCAGTACTTC
abundance: .
d_gene: .
j_gene: TRBJ2-7
v_gene: TRBV11-2

CDR3aa: CAWSSQGIEQYF
CDR3nt: TGTGCCTGGAGTTCACAGGGTATCGAGCAGTACTTC
abundance: .
d_gene: .
j_gene: TRBJ2-7
v_gene: TRBV30

CDR3aa: CALSLPGNTEAFF
CDR3nt: TGTGCCCTGAGTCTTCCAGGGAACACTGAAGCTTTCTTT
abundance: .
d_gene: .
j_gene: TRBJ1-1
v_gene: TRBV7-9

CDR3aa: CAWSLAQRYGYTF
CDR3nt: TGTGCCTGGAGCCTAGCACAACGATATGGCTACACCTTC
abundance: .
d_gene: .
j_gene: TRBJ1-2
v_gene: TRBV30

CDR3aa: CSVESDSYEQYF
CDR3nt: TGCAGCGTTGAATCGGACAGCTACGAGCAGTACTTC
abundance: .
d_gene: .
j_gene: TRBJ2-7
v_gene: TRBV29-1

CDR3aa: CASSIQPAGHTEAFF
CDR3nt: TGTGCCAGTAGTATTCAGCCCGCGGGGCACACTGAAGCTTTCTTT
abundance: .
d_gene: .
j_gene: TRBJ1-1
v_gene: TRBV19

CDR3aa: CASSSPGTGANTEAFF
CDR3nt: TGTGCCAGCAGCTCACCCGGGACAGGGGCGAACACTGAAGCTTTCTTT
abundance: few
d_gene: TRBD1
j_gene: TRBJ1-1
v_gene: TRBV7-3

CDR3aa: CASSYSRGGEYF
CDR3nt: TGTGCCAGCAGTTACTCGAGAGGGGGCGAGTACTTC
abundance: .
d_gene: TRBD1
j_gene: TRBJ2-7
v_gene: TRBV6-6

CDR3aa: CASSLQPGTGASEQYF
CDR3nt: TGCGCCAGCAGCTTACAGCCCGGGACAGGGGCAAGCGAGCAGTACTTC
abundance: .
d_gene: TRBD1
j_gene: TRBJ2-7
v_gene: TRBV5-1

CDR3aa: CASSIRTANTEAFF
CDR3nt: TGTGCCAGCAGTATTCGGACAGCGAACACTGAAGCTTTCTTT
abundance: .
d_gene: .
j_gene: TRBJ1-1
v_gene: TRBV27

CDR3aa: CASSYSGVGAGTEAFF
CDR3nt: TGTGCCAGCAGTTACTCGGGGGTGGGGGCCGGGACTGAAGCTTTCTTT
abundance: .
d_gene: .
j_gene: TRBJ1-1
v_gene: TRBV6-5

CDR3aa: CASSLVRGNEQFF
CDR3nt: TGTGCCAGCAGCTTGGTAAGGGGCAATGAGCAGTTCTTC
abundance: .
d_gene: .
j_gene: TRBJ2-1
v_gene: TRBV7-3

CDR3aa: CASSPGLQGFIQYF
CDR3nt: TGTGCCAGCTCACCAGGACTCCAAGGCTTCATTCAGTACTTC
abundance: .
d_gene: .
j_gene: TRBJ2-4
v_gene: TRBV18

CDR3aa: CASSTPRRDSLGSYNSPLHF
CDR3nt: TGTGCCAGCAGCACACCCCGCCGGGACAGCCTGGGCTCCTATAATTCACCCCTCCACTTT
abundance: .
d_gene: .
j_gene: TRBJ1-6
v_gene: TRBV21-1